This T cell receptor beta chain was captured in a study of patients and donors after allogeneic stem cell transplantation. TCRdb reprocessed the RT-PCR reads via MiXCR and lists one record per CDR3 protein. The sample holds a few hundred thousand distinct CDR3 sequences, roughly two fifths seen once. V shed 4 bases and J 9 bases; nucleotides not matched to a gene: 4. Germline values: CDR1 LGHNA, CDR2 YNFKEQ. The CDR3 loop spans 14 amino acids. The V call is TRBV4-2, the J call TRBJ1-6; TRBD1 matches at 9 bases. The specimen was blood, either unsorted or a sorted T cell fraction (not recorded which). This TCR derives from a human donor who was either an allogeneic HSCT recipient or a stem cell or donor lymphocyte infusion donor (not recorded which). It is not recorded whose cells these are; they may come from a transplant donor. The CDR3 region has the DNA TGTGCCAGCAGCCGACGGGACAGGGCTTCACCCCTCCACTTT. This encodes CASSRRDRASPLHF.